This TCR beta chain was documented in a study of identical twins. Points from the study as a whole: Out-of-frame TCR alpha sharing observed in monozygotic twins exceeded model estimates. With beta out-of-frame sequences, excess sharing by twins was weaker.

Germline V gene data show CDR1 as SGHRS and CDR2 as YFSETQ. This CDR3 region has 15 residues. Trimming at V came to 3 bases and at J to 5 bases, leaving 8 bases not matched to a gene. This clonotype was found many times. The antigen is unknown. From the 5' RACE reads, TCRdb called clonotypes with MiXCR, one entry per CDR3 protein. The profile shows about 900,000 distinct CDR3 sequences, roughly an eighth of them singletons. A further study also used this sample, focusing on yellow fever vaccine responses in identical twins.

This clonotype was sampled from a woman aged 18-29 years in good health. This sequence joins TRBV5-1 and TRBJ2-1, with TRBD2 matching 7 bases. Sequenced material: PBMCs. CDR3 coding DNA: TGCGCCAGCAGCTCTAGCGGTCTGTTGGACAATGAGCAGTTCTTC. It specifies CASSSSGLLDNEQFF.